A selection of T cell receptor beta chains follows, all from one sample in a study of coeliac disease. Repertoires were generated with immunoSEQ multiplex PCR, while TCRdb's copy carries only in-frame clones and drops some. The table has some 4,700 clones, about 61% seen once. The sample consisted of lamina propria lymphocytes from the gut. Receptor source: a woman in her 70s with celiac disease. Each CDR3 is given with its conserved first and last residue.

j_call	v_call	cdr3_aa
TRBJ2-7	TRBV7-9	CASSPEGGAYEQYF
TRBJ2-2	TRBV6-5	CASSLRDRGTGELFF
TRBJ2-3	TRBV4-3	CASSHESPTDTQYF
TRBJ1-2	TRBV4-1	CASSQDLGGRNHYGYTF
TRBJ2-3	TRBV9	CASSSGWGGAGADTQYF
TRBJ2-7	TRBV4-3	CASSQAPGQSQYF
TRBJ2-2	TRBV2	CASQRGPETGELFF
TRBJ1-5	TRBV7-9	CASSSRLEGTDFWPQHF
TRBJ2-7	TRBV5-1	CASSPAGGSSYEQYF
TRBJ1-2	TRBV7-3	CASSLAGAYGYTF
TRBJ2-3	TRBV6-4	CASSVGLPFTDTQYF
TRBJ2-7	TRBV6-6	CASSRRGGPYEQYF
TRBJ1-1	TRBV29-1	CSATSWGKDTEAFF
TRBJ2-2	TRBV5-1	CASSLGPTGELFF
TRBJ1-6	TRBV5-4	CASSLDDRDNSPLHF
TRBJ2-3	TRBV10-3	CAIGLAGGPLTDTQYF
TRBJ2-5	TRBV5-6	CASSSSGVGWGETQYF
TRBJ1-6	TRBV9	CASSVEGARNSPLHF
TRBJ2-3	TRBV13	CASSPRGADGTDTQYF
TRBJ2-1	TRBV11-3	CASSPIGTGGIPRYNEQFF
TRBJ1-5	TRBV4-3	CASSQGGDGQPQHF
TRBJ1-1	TRBV19	CASSISPNTEAFF
TRBJ1-1	TRBV19	CASTRGGGLNTEAFF
TRBJ2-3	TRBV27	CASSLVAGRTDTQYF
TRBJ2-2	TRBV9	CASSVRRQSANTGELFF
TRBJ1-2	TRBV7-9	CASSLRTGRPNYGYTF
TRBJ2-7	TRBV9	CASSKQGGYEQYF
TRBJ2-1	TRBV7-7	CASSTGTGEGNEQFF
TRBJ1-1	TRBV6-5	CASSYRTGGVETEAFF
TRBJ1-2	TRBV6-1	CASSEGTNYGYTF
TRBJ1-5	TRBV6-1	CASSEVWSWDQPQHF
TRBJ2-1	TRBV2	CASTRSSGGFNEQFF
TRBJ2-7	TRBV5-4	CASSLLGQHYEQYF
TRBJ2-1	TRBV6-5	CASSYWTGGLDNEQFF
TRBJ2-7	TRBV7-2	CASSLGRSYEQYF
TRBJ2-7	TRBV6-6	CASSYSNAGYEQYF
TRBJ1-1	TRBV30	CAWTTRTGYTEAFF
TRBJ2-7	TRBV4-3	CASSQDQGGSSEQYF
TRBJ2-7	TRBV4-3	CASSQALAGAYEQYF
TRBJ2-5	TRBV2	CASSEGTGEETQYF
TRBJ2-7	TRBV7-9	CASSSDSGIYEQYF
TRBJ1-6	TRBV19	CASSILGGGNSPLHF
TRBJ2-1	TRBV30	CAWSVLGTDRVTNEQFF
TRBJ2-7	TRBV5-1	CASGTGASYEQYF
TRBJ1-2	TRBV2	CASTRTGGYNYGYTF
TRBJ2-3	TRBV7-9	CASSPKLGRVVSDTQYF
TRBJ2-2	TRBV10-3	CATLGGTPNTGELFF